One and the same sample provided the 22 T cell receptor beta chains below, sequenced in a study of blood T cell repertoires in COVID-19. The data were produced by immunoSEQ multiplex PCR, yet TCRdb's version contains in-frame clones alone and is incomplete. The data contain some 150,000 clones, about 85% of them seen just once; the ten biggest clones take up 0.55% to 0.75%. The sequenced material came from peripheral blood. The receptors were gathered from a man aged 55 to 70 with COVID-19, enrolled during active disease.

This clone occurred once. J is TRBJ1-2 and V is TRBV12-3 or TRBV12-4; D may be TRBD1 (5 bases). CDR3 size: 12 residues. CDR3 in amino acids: CADADRRDGYTF. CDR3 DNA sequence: TGTGCTGACGCAGACAGAAGAGATGGCTACACCTTC.

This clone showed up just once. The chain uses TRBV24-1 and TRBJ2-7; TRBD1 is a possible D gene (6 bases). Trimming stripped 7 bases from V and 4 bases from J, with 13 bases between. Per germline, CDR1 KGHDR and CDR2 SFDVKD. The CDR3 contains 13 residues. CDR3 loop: CATSTGTKYEQYF. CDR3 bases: TGTGCCACCAGCACCGGGACAAAATACGAGCAGTACTTC.

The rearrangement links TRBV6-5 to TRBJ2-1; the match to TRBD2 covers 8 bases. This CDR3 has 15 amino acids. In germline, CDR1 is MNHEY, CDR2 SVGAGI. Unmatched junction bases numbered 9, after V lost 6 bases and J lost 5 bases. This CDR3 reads CASSPSGRPNNEQFF. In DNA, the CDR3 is TGTGCCAGCAGCCCCAGCGGGAGACCCAACAATGAGCAGTTCTTC.

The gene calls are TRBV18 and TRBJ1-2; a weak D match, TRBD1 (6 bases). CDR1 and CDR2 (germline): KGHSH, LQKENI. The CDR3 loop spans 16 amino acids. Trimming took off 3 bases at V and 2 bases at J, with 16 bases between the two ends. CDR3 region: CASSPKQGQLNYGYTF. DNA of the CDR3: TGTGCCAGCTCACCGAAACAGGGCCAACTAAACTATGGCTACACCTTC.

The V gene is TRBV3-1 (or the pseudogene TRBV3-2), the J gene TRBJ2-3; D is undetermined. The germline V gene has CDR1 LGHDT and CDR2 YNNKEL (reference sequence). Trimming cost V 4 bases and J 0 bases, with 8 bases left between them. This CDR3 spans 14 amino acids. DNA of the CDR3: TGTGCCAGCAGCCTCTTCGGTAGCACAGATACGCAGTATTTT. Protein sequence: CASSLFGSTDTQYF.

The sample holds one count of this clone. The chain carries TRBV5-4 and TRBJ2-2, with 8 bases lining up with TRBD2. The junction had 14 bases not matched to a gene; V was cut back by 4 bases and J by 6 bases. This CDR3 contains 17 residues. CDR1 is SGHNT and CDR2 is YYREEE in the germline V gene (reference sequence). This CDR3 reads CASSPPAGSGRPGELFF. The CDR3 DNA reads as TGTGCCAGCAGCCCCCCCGCCGGGAGCGGGAGACCCGGGGAGCTGTTTTTT. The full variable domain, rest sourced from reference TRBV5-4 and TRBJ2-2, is ETGVTQSPTHLIKTRGQQVTLRCSSQSGHNTVSWYQQALGQGPQFIFQYYREEENGRGNFPPRFSGLQFPNYSSELNVNALELDDSALYLCASSPPAGSGRPGELFFGEGSRLTVL.

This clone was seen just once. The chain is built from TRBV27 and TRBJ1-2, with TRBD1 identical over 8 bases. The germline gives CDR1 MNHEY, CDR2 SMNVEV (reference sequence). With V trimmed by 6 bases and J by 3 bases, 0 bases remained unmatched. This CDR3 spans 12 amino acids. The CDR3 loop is CASRDRDYGYTF. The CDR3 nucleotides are TGTGCCAGCAGGGACAGGGACTATGGCTACACCTTC.

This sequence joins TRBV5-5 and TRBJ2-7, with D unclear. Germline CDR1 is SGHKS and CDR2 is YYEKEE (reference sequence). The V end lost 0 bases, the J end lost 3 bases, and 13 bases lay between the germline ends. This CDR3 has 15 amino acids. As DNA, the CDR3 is TGTGCCAGCAGCTTGGAATTTCCCTATAACTACGAGCAGTACTTC. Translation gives CASSLEFPYNYEQYF. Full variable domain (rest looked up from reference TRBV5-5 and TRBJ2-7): DAGVTQSPTHLIKTRGQQVTLRCSPISGHKSVSWYQQVLGQGPQFIFQYYEKEERGRGNFPDRFSARQFPNYSSELNVNALLLGDSALYLCASSLEFPYNYEQYFGPGTRLTVT.

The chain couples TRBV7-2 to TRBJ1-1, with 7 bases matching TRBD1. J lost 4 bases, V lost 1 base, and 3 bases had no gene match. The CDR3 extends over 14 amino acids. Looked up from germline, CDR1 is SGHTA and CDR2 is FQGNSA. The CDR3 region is CASSLEGALTEAFF. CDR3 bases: TGTGCCAGCAGCTTAGAGGGGGCGCTCACTGAAGCTTTCTTT. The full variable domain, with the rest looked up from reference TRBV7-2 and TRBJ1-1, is GAGVSQSPSNKVTEKGKDVELRCDPISGHTALYWYRQSLGQGLEFLIYFQGNSAPDKSGLPSDRFSAERTGGSVSTLTIQRTQQEDSAVYLCASSLEGALTEAFFGQGTRLTVV.

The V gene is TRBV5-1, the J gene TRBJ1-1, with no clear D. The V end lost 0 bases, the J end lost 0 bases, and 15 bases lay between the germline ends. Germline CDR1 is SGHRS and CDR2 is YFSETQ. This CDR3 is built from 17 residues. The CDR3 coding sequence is TGCGCCAGCAGCTTGGTCAGAGTCGGGGTGATGAACACTGAAGCTTTCTTT. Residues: CASSLVRVGVMNTEAFF. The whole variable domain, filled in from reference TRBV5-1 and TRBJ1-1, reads KAGVTQTPRYLIKTRGQQVTLSCSPISGHRSVSWYQQTPGQGLQFLFEYFSETQRNKGNFPGRFSGRQFSNSRSEMNVSTLELGDSALYLCASSLVRVGVMNTEAFFGQGTRLTVV.

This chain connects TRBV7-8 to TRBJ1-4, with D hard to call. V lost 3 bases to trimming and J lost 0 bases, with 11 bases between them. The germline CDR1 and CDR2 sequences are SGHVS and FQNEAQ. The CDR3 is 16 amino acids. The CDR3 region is CASSFTSGATNEKLFF. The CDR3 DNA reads TGTGCCAGCAGCTTTACCTCGGGAGCAACTAATGAAAAACTGTTTTTT.

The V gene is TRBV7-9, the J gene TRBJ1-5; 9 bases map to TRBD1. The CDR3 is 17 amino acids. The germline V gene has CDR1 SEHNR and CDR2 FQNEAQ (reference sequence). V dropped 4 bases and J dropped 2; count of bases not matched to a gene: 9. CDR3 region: CASSSGTGILGNQPQHF. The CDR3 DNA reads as TGTGCCAGCAGCTCCGGGACAGGGATATTGGGCAATCAGCCCCAGCATTTT.

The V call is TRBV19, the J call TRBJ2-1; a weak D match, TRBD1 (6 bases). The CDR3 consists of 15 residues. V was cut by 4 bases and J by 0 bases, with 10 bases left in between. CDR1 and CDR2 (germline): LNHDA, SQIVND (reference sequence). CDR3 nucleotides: TGTGCCAGTAGTACCTTAGGGGGCTCCTACAATGAGCAGTTCTTC. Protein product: CASSTLGGSYNEQFF. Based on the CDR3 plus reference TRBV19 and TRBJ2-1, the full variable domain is DGGITQSPKYLFRKEGQNVTLSCEQNLNHDAMYWYRQDPGQGLRLIYYSQIVNDFQKGDIAEGYSVSREKKESFPLTVTSAQKNPTAFYLCASSTLGGSYNEQFFGPGTRLTVL.

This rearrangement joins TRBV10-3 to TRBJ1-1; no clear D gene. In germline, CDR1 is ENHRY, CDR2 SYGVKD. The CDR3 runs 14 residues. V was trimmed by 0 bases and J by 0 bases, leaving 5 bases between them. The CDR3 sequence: CAISESSVNTEAFF. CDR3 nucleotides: TGTGCCATCAGTGAGTCGTCAGTGAACACTGAAGCTTTCTTT.

The CDR3 region is CASSLELAGYTQYF. The CDR3 nucleotides are TGTGCCAGCAGCTTAGAACTAGCGGGCTATACGCAGTATTTT. The chain has TRBV7-2 and TRBJ2-3; the match to TRBD2 covers 9 bases. J gave up 7 bases and V 1 base, and 3 bases lay outside the gene matches. Germline-derived CDR1 and CDR2 are SGHTA and FQGNSA. The CDR3 spans 14 residues. The variable domain in full, with the rest retrieved from reference TRBV7-2 and TRBJ2-3, is GAGVSQSPSNKVTEKGKDVELRCDPISGHTALYWYRQSLGQGLEFLIYFQGNSAPDKSGLPSDRFSAERTGGSVSTLTIQRTQQEDSAVYLCASSLELAGYTQYFGPGTRLTVL.

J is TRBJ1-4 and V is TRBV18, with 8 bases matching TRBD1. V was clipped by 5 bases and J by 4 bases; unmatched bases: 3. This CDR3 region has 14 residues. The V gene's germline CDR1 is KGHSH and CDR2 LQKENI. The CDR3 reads CASSLGQGNEKLFF. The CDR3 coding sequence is TGTGCCAGCTCATTAGGACAGGGTAATGAAAAACTGTTTTTT.

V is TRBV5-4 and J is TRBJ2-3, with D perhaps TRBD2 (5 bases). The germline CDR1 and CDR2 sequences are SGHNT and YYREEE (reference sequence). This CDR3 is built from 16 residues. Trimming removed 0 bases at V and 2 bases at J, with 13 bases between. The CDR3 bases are TGTGCCAGCAGCTTGGGGGCCGGGGTCATCACAGATACGCAGTATTTT. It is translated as CASSLGAGVITDTQYF.

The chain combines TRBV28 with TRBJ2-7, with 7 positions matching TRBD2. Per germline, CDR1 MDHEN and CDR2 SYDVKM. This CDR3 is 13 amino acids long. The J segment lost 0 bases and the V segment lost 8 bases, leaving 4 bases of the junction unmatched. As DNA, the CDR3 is TGTGCCAGCCGTCGGGGGGTCTCCTACGAGCAGTACTTC. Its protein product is CASRRGVSYEQYF.

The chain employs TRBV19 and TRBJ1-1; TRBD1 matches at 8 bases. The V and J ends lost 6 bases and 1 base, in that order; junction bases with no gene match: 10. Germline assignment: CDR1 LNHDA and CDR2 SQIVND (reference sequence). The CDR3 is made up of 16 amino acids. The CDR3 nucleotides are TGTGCCAGTAGCACAACCCCGGGACAGGAGAACACTGAAGCTTTCTTT. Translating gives CASSTTPGQENTEAFF.

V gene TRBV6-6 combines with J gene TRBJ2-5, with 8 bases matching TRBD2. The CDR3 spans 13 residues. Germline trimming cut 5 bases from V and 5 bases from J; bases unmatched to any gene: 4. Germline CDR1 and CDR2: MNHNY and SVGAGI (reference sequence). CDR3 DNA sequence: TGTGCCAGCAGTAGTACTAGCGGTGAGACCCAGTACTTC. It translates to CASSSTSGETQYF.

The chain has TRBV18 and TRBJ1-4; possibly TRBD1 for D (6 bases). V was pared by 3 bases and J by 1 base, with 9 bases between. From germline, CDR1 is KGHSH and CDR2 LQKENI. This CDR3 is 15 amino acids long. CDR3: CASSPPQGTNEKLFF. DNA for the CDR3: TGTGCCAGCTCACCCCCACAGGGAACTAATGAAAAACTGTTTTTT.

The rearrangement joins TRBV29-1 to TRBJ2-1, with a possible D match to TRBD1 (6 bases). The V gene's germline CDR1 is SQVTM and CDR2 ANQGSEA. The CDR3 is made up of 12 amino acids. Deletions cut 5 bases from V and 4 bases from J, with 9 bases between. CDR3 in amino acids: CSVTTGYNEQFF. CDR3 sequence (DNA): TGCAGCGTTACTACAGGGTACAATGAGCAGTTCTTC.